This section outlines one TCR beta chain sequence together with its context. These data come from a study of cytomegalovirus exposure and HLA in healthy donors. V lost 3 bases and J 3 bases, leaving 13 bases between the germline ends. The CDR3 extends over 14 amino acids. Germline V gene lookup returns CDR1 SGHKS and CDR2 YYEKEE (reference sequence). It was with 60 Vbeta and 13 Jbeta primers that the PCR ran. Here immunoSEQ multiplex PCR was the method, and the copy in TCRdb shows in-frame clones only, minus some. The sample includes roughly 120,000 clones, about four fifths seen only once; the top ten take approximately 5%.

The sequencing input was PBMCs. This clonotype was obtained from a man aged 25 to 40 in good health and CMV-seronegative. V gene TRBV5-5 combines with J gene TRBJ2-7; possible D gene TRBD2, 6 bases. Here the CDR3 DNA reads TGTGCCAGCAGCTCGGGACCGGGAGACTACGAGCAGTACTTC. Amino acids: CASSSGPGDYEQYF.